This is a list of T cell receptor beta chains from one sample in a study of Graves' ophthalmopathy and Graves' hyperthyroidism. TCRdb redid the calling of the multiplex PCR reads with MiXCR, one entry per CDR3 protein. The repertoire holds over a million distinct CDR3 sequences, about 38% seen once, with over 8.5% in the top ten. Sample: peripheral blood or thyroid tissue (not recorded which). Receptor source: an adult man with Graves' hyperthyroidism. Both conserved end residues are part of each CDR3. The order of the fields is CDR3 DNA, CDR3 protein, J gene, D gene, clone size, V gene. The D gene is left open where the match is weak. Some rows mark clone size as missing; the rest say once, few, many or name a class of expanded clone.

DNA: TGCAGTGCTAGCAGACGGGGGTCACCGCACACCCAGTACTTC
CDR3: CSASRRGSPHTQYF
J: TRBJ2-5
D: -
size: many
V: TRBV20-1

DNA: TGCAGTGCCCGTGGACCAGCCGAGCAGTACTTC
CDR3: CSARGPAEQYF
J: TRBJ2-7
D: -
size: many
V: TRBV20-1

DNA: TGCGCCAGCAGCGCCTGGGACGGCAACTCCTACGAGCAGTACTTC
CDR3: CASSAWDGNSYEQYF
J: TRBJ2-7
D: -
size: many
V: TRBV5-1

DNA: TGTGCCAGCAGCCCCACCCAGGGGGTCCGAGAGACCCAGTACTTC
CDR3: CASSPTQGVRETQYF
J: TRBJ2-5
D: TRBD1
size: many
V: TRBV9

DNA: TGTGCCAGCAGTTCTAGTTACAGGGTCTACTATGGCTACACCTTC
CDR3: CASSSSYRVYYGYTF
J: TRBJ1-2
D: -
size: few
V: TRBV10-3

DNA: TGTGCCAGCAGTGAAGCCCGATTGAACACTGAAGCTTTCTTT
CDR3: CASSEARLNTEAFF
J: TRBJ1-1
D: -
size: once
V: TRBV6-1

DNA: TGCGCCAGCAGCCAAGGGATGCAAGAGACCCAGTACTTC
CDR3: CASSQGMQETQYF
J: TRBJ2-5
D: -
size: few
V: TRBV4-1

DNA: TGTGCCACCCTCCCGACAGGAAACACTGAAGCTTTCTTT
CDR3: CATLPTGNTEAFF
J: TRBJ1-1
D: -
size: many
V: TRBV10-3

DNA: TGCAGTGCTAGACCGGGGACCAATCAGCCCCAGCATTTT
CDR3: CSARPGTNQPQHF
J: TRBJ1-5
D: -
size: many
V: TRBV20-1

DNA: TGTGCCAGCAGTGGGTATGGACCAGCTAAGAACACCATATATTTT
CDR3: CASSGYGPAKNTIYF
J: TRBJ1-3
D: -
size: -
V: TRBV2

DNA: TGTGCCAGCAGCCGAGGACAGAAGACCATGAACACTGAAGCTTTCTTT
CDR3: CASSRGQKTMNTEAFF
J: TRBJ1-1
D: -
size: -
V: TRBV3-1

DNA: TGCGCCAGCAGCGCCGGACAGGGGGGAACCTACGAGCAGTACTTC
CDR3: CASSAGQGGTYEQYF
J: TRBJ2-7
D: TRBD1
size: many
V: TRBV5-1

DNA: TGTGCCAGCCACCCGGGAGACCTCTATGGCTACACCTTC
CDR3: CASHPGDLYGYTF
J: TRBJ1-2
D: -
size: few
V: TRBV2

DNA: TGTGCCAGCAGTTACGGGGGACAGGGCAACAATTCACCCCTCCACTTT
CDR3: CASSYGGQGNNSPLHF
J: TRBJ1-6
D: TRBD1
size: -
V: TRBV12-3/TRBV12-4

DNA: TGTGCCAGCAGCTCACCGGGACAGACTTACAATGAGCAGTTCTTC
CDR3: CASSSPGQTYNEQFF
J: TRBJ2-1
D: TRBD1
size: -
V: TRBV7-2

DNA: TGCGCCAGCAGCCAAGATGCGGGGACAGGGGTTTCAGACGAGCAGTACTTC
CDR3: CASSQDAGTGVSDEQYF
J: TRBJ2-7
D: TRBD1
size: few
V: TRBV4-1

DNA: TGTGCCAGCAGCGAGGGGTTATCGACTAATGAAAAACTGTTTTTT
CDR3: CASSEGLSTNEKLFF
J: TRBJ1-4
D: -
size: many
V: TRBV9

DNA: TGTGCCAGCAGCTTTCCGGGACTCAAGATAAATGGCTACACCTTC
CDR3: CASSFPGLKINGYTF
J: TRBJ1-2
D: -
size: few
V: TRBV5-6

DNA: TGTGCCAGTAGTATGCTCGTCGGACAGGGGAACACCATATATTTT
CDR3: CASSMLVGQGNTIYF
J: TRBJ1-3
D: TRBD1
size: -
V: TRBV19

DNA: TGCAGCGTTGAGTTGGCAGGACAAAACGAGCAGTACTTC
CDR3: CSVELAGQNEQYF
J: TRBJ2-7
D: -
size: -
V: TRBV29-1

DNA: TGTGCCAGCTCACCACGTGGGCGCGCGGGCAGCTCCTACGAGCAGTACTTC
CDR3: CASSPRGRAGSSYEQYF
J: TRBJ2-7
D: -
size: few
V: TRBV9

DNA: TGTGCCAGCCGCCGGGAGAGCGCTGACGGGGAGCTGTTTTTT
CDR3: CASRRESADGELFF
J: TRBJ2-2
D: -
size: few
V: TRBV7-2

DNA: TGCAGTGCTCCTGACCGACTTGAAGCTTTCTTT
CDR3: CSAPDRLEAFF
J: TRBJ1-1
D: -
size: few
V: TRBV20-1